This T cell receptor beta chain is drawn from a study of blood T cell repertoires in COVID-19. In the study overall: Samples taken during acute and convalescent COVID-19 were collected in the United States, Italy and Spain. T cells, B-cell-depleted T cells, or PBMCs provided the cDNA or gDNA that served as material.

The data were produced by immunoSEQ multiplex PCR, yet TCRdb's version contains in-frame clones alone and is incomplete. The sample holds roughly 250,000 clones, about 91% seen once. Participants were placed into cohorts based on the clinical history they reported. Germline CDR1 MNHEY, CDR2 SVGAGI. The CDR3 covers 11 residues. Trimming shortened V by 7 bases and J by 5 bases, and 5 bases separated the two germline ends. Material: PBMCs or T cells enriched from blood (not recorded which). J is TRBJ1-4 and V is TRBV6-5; no firm D call. This TCR came from a woman aged 40 to 50 with acute COVID-19. For the CDR3, the DNA is TGTGCCAGCACCCCGAATGAAAAACTGTTTTTT. Translating gives CASTPNEKLFF.